A single sample gave rise to the 6 T cell receptor beta chains below, sequenced in a study of blood T cells in healthy people across ages. A second PCR, run for about 6 to 11 cycles, used a sample-barcoded 5' primer plus a J-beta primer mix. TCRdb analysed the 5' RACE reads with MiXCR anew, one entry per CDR3 protein. The repertoire holds roughly 900,000 distinct CDR3 sequences, under 50% seen once, with 13% in the top ten. Sequenced: blood. These receptor sequences come from a man aged 25-45 years in good health.

This clonotype has just a few counts. V and J are TRBV6-5 and TRBJ1-2; D not certain. Deletions cut 2 bases from V and 5 bases from J, with 12 bases between. The germline gives CDR1 MNHEY, CDR2 SVGAGI. The CDR3 has 14 amino acids. In DNA, the CDR3 is TGTGCCAGCAGTTACGCTGATGGCGGATATGGCTACACCTTC. Translated, it gives CASSYADGGYGYTF.

In its sample, this clonotype was seen once. V gene TRBV9 combines with J gene TRBJ2-3; 8 nucleotides agree with TRBD1. This CDR3 spans 18 amino acids. CDR1 and CDR2 (germline): SGDLS, YYNGEE. The V gene end was trimmed by 0 bases and the J gene end by 0 bases; junction bases not matched to a gene: 9. The DNA for the CDR3 is TGTGCCAGCAGCGTAGCTACGTCGACAGGGGCTAGCACAGATACGCAGTATTTT. Translated, it gives CASSVATSTGASTDTQYF.

There are many counts of this clonotype. The J gene is TRBJ2-3, the V gene TRBV5-1, with a tentative D call TRBD2 (5 bases). V was trimmed by 4 bases and J by 2 bases, leaving 8 bases between them. The CDR3 contains 13 residues. CDR1 is SGHRS, CDR2 YFSETQ, per germline. The CDR3 DNA reads as TGCGCCAGCAGCGGGGAGTACACAGATACGCAGTATTTT. Translating gives CASSGEYTDTQYF.

This clonotype has only one observation. This rearrangement joins TRBV27 to TRBJ2-4; 9 bases align to TRBD2. Judging by the DNA end, TRBJ2-5 fits better; the J call may be wrong. CDR1 MNHEY and CDR2 SMNVEV come from the germline V gene (reference sequence). The CDR3 is 15 residues long. The DNA for the CDR3 is TGTGCCAGCAGTTTAAAAGCGGGGGGTCGGGAGACCCAGTACTTC. It specifies CASSLKAGGRETQYF.

This sequence joins TRBV3-1 and TRBJ2-1; TRBD2 matches 8 bases. Per germline, CDR1 LGHDT and CDR2 YNNKEL (reference sequence). The V segment lost 2 bases and the J segment 2 bases; nucleotides outside the gene matches: 2. The CDR3 contains 15 residues. CDR3 loop: CASSQPGGPYNEQFF. The CDR3 DNA is TGTGCCAGCAGCCAACCGGGGGGGCCCTACAATGAGCAGTTCTTC.

This clonotype occurred a few times. The rearrangement joins TRBV14 to TRBJ2-1; no clear D. The CDR3 extends over 17 amino acids. The germline gives CDR1 SGHDN, CDR2 FVKESK. V was clipped by 0 bases and J by 5 bases, with 17 bases between them. The CDR3, as DNA: TGTGCCAGCAGCCAAGATAACAGTTTTGGTCAAAACAATGAGCAGTTCTTC. Translating gives CASSQDNSFGQNNEQFF.